These 22 T cell receptor beta chains originate from one sample sequenced in a study of control samples from healthy donors and cancer patients. Assay used: immunoSEQ multiplex PCR; TCRdb lists only in-frame clones, some missing. Of tens of thousands of clones listed, 79% were seen once; the top ten hold 20% to 25%. Sequenced material: PBMCs. The receptors were sampled from a man aged 55 to 70 with head and neck cancer.

This chain joins TRBV28 and TRBJ2-1, with no clear D. The length of the CDR3 is 14 residues. V lost 2 bases, J lost 5 bases, and 10 bases lay in between. Per germline, CDR1 MDHEN and CDR2 SYDVKM. This CDR3 reads CASSLPARNNEQFF. CDR3 nucleotide sequence: TGTGCCAGCAGTTTACCCGCCAGGAACAATGAGCAGTTCTTC.

The rearrangement joins TRBV5-8 to TRBJ1-1; 10 bases are shared with TRBD1. Germline V CDR1 and CDR2: SGHTS, YDEGEE. The CDR3 contains 17 residues. V lost 0 bases and J lost 5; bases outside the gene matches: 10. This chain's CDR3 is CASSLDGTGERGTEAFF. In DNA, the CDR3 is TGTGCCAGCAGCTTGGATGGGACAGGGGAACGTGGGACTGAAGCTTTCTTT. Using reference TRBV5-8 and TRBJ1-1 for the parts outside the CDR3, the full variable domain is EAGVTQSPTHLIKTRGQQATLRCSPISGHTSVYWYQQALGLGLQFLLWYDEGEERNRGNFPPRFSGRQFPNYSSELNVNALELEDSALYLCASSLDGTGERGTEAFFGQGTRLTVV.

In its sample, this clone ranks as medium-sized. J is TRBJ1-4 and V is TRBV18; TRBD1 is a possible D gene (5 bases). The CDR3 is made up of 14 amino acids. Trimming took 2 bases from V and 7 from J, leaving 11 bases between them. Germline-derived CDR1 and CDR2 are KGHSH and LQKENI. The CDR3 nucleotides read TGTGCCAGCTCACCAGGGGCTACCCTTGAAAAACTGTTTTTT. Its translation: CASSPGATLEKLFF.

The gene calls are TRBV5-6 and TRBJ2-7, with TRBD1 as a possible D gene (6 bases). Per germline, CDR1 SGHDT and CDR2 YYEEEE. This CDR3 is built from 13 residues. Trimming shortened V by 4 bases and J by 3 bases, and 11 bases separated the two germline ends. The CDR3 sequence: CASSVGHSYEQYF. CDR3 DNA: TGTGCCAGCAGCGTGGGACACAGCTACGAGCAGTACTTC.

This clone was detected a few times. The chain uses TRBV5-1 and TRBJ2-7, with TRBD1 identical over 8 bases. Per the germline V gene, CDR1 is SGHRS and CDR2 is YFSETQ. The CDR3 contains 16 residues. Trimming took 0 bases from V and 5 from J; bases not matched to a gene: 10. The CDR3 nucleotides are TGCGCCAGCAGCTTGGGTTCGGGACAGGTGATCCACGAGCAGTACTTC. Residues: CASSLGSGQVIHEQYF.

The chain joins TRBV7-8 to TRBJ1-6; TRBD1 is a possible D gene (5 bases). V gave up 5 bases and J gave up 6 bases, with 14 bases separating them. Germline V gene lookup returns CDR1 SGHVS and CDR2 FQNEAQ. The CDR3 has 15 amino acids. The CDR3 DNA sequence: TGTGCCAGCAGCCCTACCGAAGGGGTTAATTCACCCCTCCACTTT. Translation: CASSPTEGVNSPLHF.

The chain has TRBV7-3 and TRBJ2-7, with 14 bases aligning to TRBD2. This CDR3 comprises 22 residues. Trimming cost V 4 bases and J 3 bases; bases outside gene matches: 23. The V gene's germline CDR1 is SGHTA and CDR2 FQGTGA. The CDR3 DNA is TGTGCCAGCAGCTGGACACGGGACAGGTTCGATCCGGGACTAGCGGGAGTCTACGAGCAGTACTTC. Its protein product is CASSWTRDRFDPGLAGVYEQYF.

V and J are TRBV19 and TRBJ2-2; the match to TRBD2 covers 9 bases. J lost 6 bases, V lost 7 bases, and 9 bases had no gene match. The CDR3 is 15 residues long. Per germline, CDR1 LNHDA and CDR2 SQIVND (reference sequence). The CDR3 here is CASTVDRTSAGELFF. The DNA for the CDR3 is TGTGCCAGTACCGTTGACAGGACTAGCGCCGGGGAGCTGTTTTTT.

This sequence joins TRBV4-3 and TRBJ1-4; D may be TRBD1 (6 bases). CDR3 size: 17 residues. V was clipped by 4 bases and J by 2 bases, with 17 bases between them. The germline CDR1 and CDR2 sequences are LGHNA and YSLEER. The CDR3 DNA reads TGCGCCAGCAGCCGCAATGCAGGGGCGTCGACTAATGAAAAACTGTTTTTT. It yields the protein CASSRNAGASTNEKLFF.

The chain combines TRBV4-2 with TRBJ2-7; 9 nucleotides align to TRBD2. V was clipped by 2 bases and J by 2 bases; unmatched bases: 10. The CDR3 is made up of 17 amino acids. Germline CDR1 is LGHNA and CDR2 is YNFKEQ. CDR3 DNA: TGTGCCAGCAGCCAACCCTTTGTAGCGGGAGTTCCCTACGAGCAGTACTTC. Its translation: CASSQPFVAGVPYEQYF.

The V call is TRBV5-1, the J call TRBJ1-1; perhaps TRBD1 as D (6 bases). This CDR3 has 15 amino acids. Trimming removed 3 bases from V and 1 base from J, with 13 bases in between. Germline-derived CDR1 and CDR2 are SGHRS and YFSETQ. CDR3 bases: TGCGCCAGCAGCTCGCGGACAGCATCGAACACTGAAGCTTTCTTT. Translated: CASSSRTASNTEAFF. The full variable domain, with the rest looked up from reference TRBV5-1 and TRBJ1-1, is KAGVTQTPRYLIKTRGQQVTLSCSPISGHRSVSWYQQTPGQGLQFLFEYFSETQRNKGNFPGRFSGRQFSNSRSEMNVSTLELGDSALYLCASSSRTASNTEAFFGQGTRLTVV.

This chain links TRBV28 with TRBJ2-7, with 10 bases fitting TRBD1. This CDR3 region has 15 residues. CDR1 and CDR2 from the germline V gene are MDHEN and SYDVKM. Germline trimming cut 6 bases from V and 4 bases from J; bases unmatched to any gene: 9. The CDR3 bases are TGTGCCAGCAGACCCACCCTGGACAGGGGGTACGAGCAGTACTTC. It yields the protein CASRPTLDRGYEQYF.

The chain links TRBV18 to TRBJ2-1, with 9 bases fitting TRBD2. Germline-derived CDR1 and CDR2 are KGHSH and LQKENI. V lost 5 bases and J lost 3; bases outside the gene matches: 8. The CDR3 has 16 residues. The chain's CDR3 is CASSTLAGEVYNEQFF. The DNA for the CDR3 is TGTGCCAGCTCAACATTAGCGGGAGAGGTCTACAATGAGCAGTTCTTC.

The chain links TRBV28 to TRBJ1-3; D gene unclear. This CDR3 region has 12 residues. With 10 bases removed from V and 0 bases from J, the gap between germline ends came to 7 bases. Germline CDR1 and CDR2: MDHEN and SYDVKM. In DNA form, the CDR3 reads TGTGCCACGAAGAGCTCTGGAAACACCATATATTTT. Translation gives CATKSSGNTIYF.

The chain recombines TRBV5-6 with TRBJ2-7, with 7 nucleotides matching TRBD1. This CDR3 has 15 amino acids. Germline V lookup: CDR1 SGHDT, CDR2 YYEEEE. V lost 5 bases, J lost 3 bases, and 11 bases stayed unmatched. CDR3 residues: CASSVGDRVFYEQYF. CDR3 nucleotide sequence: TGTGCCAGCAGTGTCGGAGACAGGGTTTTCTACGAGCAGTACTTC.

The rearrangement joins TRBV7-2 to TRBJ2-3; D gene unclear. The V end lost 4 bases, the J end lost 1 base, and 12 bases lay between the germline ends. Germline V gene sequence: CDR1 SGHTA, CDR2 FQGNSA. CDR3 length equals 15 residues. CDR3 coding DNA: TGTGCCAGCAGCTCCACGGTAGCCCGCACAGATACGCAGTATTTT. Translating gives CASSSTVARTDTQYF.

This chain links TRBV6-6 with TRBJ2-7; 8 bases agree with TRBD1. This CDR3 region has 18 residues. Germline V gene lookup returns CDR1 MNHNY and CDR2 SVGAGI (reference sequence). Trimming took 5 bases from V and 1 from J; bases not matched to a gene: 16. CDR3 in DNA: TGTGCCAGCAGTCTCGGACGGTCTGGGACAGGTCGGTCCTACGAGCAGTACTTC. It specifies CASSLGRSGTGRSYEQYF.

V gene TRBV15 combines with J gene TRBJ1-6, with D possibly being TRBD1 (5 bases). Germline V gene lookup returns CDR1 LNHNV and CDR2 YYDKDF (reference sequence). This CDR3 comprises 15 residues. The germline V and J ends were trimmed by 0 bases and 9 bases, with 12 bases remaining between them. CDR3 residues: CATSRDLVGTSPLHF. Written as DNA, the CDR3 is TGTGCCACCAGCAGAGATCTTGTGGGGACTTCACCCCTCCACTTT. Filled out from reference TRBV15 and TRBJ1-6, the complete variable domain reads DAMVIQNPRYQVTQFGKPVTLSCSQTLNHNVMYWYQQKSSQAPKLLFHYYDKDFNNEADTPDNFQSRRPNTSFCFLDIRSPGLGDTAMYLCATSRDLVGTSPLHFGNGTRLTVT.

V and J are TRBV9 and TRBJ1-1, with a possible D match to TRBD1 (6 bases). This CDR3 contains 16 residues. CDR1 is SGDLS, CDR2 YYNGEE, per germline. Between the trimmed V and J ends, which lost 7 bases and 1 base, there was a span of 20 bases. Here the CDR3 reads CASSVGGKAGNTEAFF. For the CDR3, the DNA is TGTGCCAGCTCCGTAGGGGGGAAGGCCGGGAACACTGAAGCTTTCTTT.

With regard to this clone: Additional DNA sequences in this sample encode the identical CDR3. The V and J genes are TRBV27 and TRBJ2-1; D is undetermined. Trimming stripped 3 bases from V and 3 bases from J, with 6 bases between. Germline CDR1 MNHEY, CDR2 SMNVEV (reference sequence). The CDR3 covers 13 residues. The chain's CDR3 is CASSFSNYNEQFF. The CDR3 bases are TGTGCCAGCAGTTTTTCAAACTACAATGAGCAGTTCTTC.

This sequence joins TRBV2 and TRBJ2-3; 7 bases match TRBD2. This CDR3 comprises 14 residues. Losses at the gene ends were 3 bases for V and 4 bases for J; bases not matched to a gene: 4. Germline CDR1 is SNHLY and CDR2 is FYNNEI. CDR3 protein: CASSDRGGADTQYF. Written as DNA, the CDR3 is TGTGCCAGCAGTGACCGTGGGGGGGCAGATACGCAGTATTTT. Full variable domain (remainder filled in from reference TRBV2 and TRBJ2-3): EPEVTQTPSHQVTQMGQEVILRCVPISNHLYFYWYRQILGQKVEFLVSFYNNEISEKSEIFDDQFSVERPDGSNFTLKIRSTKLEDSAMYFCASSDRGGADTQYFGPGTRLTVL.

The rearrangement joins TRBV7-3 to TRBJ2-2, with D possibly being TRBD1 (6 bases). The CDR3 totals 16 residues. V was clipped by 5 bases and J by 0 bases, with 13 bases between them. Germline loops: CDR1 SGHTA, CDR2 FQGTGA. The CDR3 is CASSRTGQTNTGELFF. The DNA for the CDR3 is TGTGCCAGCAGCCGGACCGGACAGACGAACACCGGGGAGCTGTTTTTT.